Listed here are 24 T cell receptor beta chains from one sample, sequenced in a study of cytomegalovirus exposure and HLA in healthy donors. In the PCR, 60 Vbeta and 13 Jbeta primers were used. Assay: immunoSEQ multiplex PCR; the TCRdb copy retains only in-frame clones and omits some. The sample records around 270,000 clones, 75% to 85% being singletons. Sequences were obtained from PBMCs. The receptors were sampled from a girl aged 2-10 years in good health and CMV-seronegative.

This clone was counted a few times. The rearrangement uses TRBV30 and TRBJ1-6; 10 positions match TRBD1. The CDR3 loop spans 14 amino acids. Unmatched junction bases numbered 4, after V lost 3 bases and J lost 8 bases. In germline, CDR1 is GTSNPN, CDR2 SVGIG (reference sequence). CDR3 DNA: TGTGCCTGGAGAAGGGGGACAGGGGATTCACCCCTCCACTTT. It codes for CAWRRGTGDSPLHF.

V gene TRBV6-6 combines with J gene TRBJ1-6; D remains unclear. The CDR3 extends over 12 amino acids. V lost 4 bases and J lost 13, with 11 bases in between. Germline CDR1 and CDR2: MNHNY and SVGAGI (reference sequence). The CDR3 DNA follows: TGTGCCAGCAGTTCGACATGGGAGCCCCTCCACTTT. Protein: CASSSTWEPLHF.

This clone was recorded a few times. In DNA form, the CDR3 reads TGTGCCAGCAGCTGGACTAGCGGGGGGGCCGGGACAGATACGCAGTATTTT. Protein product: CASSWTSGGAGTDTQYF. This sequence joins TRBV5-6 and TRBJ2-3, with 15 bases identical to TRBD2. Looked up from germline, CDR1 is SGHDT and CDR2 is YYEEEE. This CDR3 comprises 17 residues. The ends lost 3 bases at V and 3 bases at J; junction bases unmatched: 5.

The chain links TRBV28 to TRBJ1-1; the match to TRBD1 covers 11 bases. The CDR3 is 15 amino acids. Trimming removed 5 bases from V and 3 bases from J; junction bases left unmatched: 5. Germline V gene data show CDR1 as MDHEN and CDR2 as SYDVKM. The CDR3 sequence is CASSPRTGGHTEAFF. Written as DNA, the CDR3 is TGTGCCAGCAGTCCGCGGACAGGGGGCCACACTGAAGCTTTCTTT.

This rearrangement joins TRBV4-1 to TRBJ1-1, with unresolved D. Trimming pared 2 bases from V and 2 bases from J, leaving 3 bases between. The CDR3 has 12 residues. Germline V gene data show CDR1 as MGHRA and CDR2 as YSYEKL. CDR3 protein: CASSQINTEAFF. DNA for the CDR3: TGCGCCAGCAGCCAAATAAACACTGAAGCTTTCTTT.

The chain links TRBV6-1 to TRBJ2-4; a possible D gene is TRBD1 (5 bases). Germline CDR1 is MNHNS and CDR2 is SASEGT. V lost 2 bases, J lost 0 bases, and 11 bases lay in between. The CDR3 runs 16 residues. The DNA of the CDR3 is TGTGCCAGCAGTGAAACCCGACAGTTAGCCAAAAACATTCAGTACTTC. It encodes CASSETRQLAKNIQYF.

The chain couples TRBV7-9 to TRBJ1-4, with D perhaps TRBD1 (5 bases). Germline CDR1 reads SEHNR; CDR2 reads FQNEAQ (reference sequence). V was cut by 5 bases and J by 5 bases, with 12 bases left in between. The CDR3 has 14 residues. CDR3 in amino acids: CASSVTVNNEKLFF. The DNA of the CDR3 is TGTGCCAGCAGCGTGACAGTCAACAATGAAAAACTGTTTTTT. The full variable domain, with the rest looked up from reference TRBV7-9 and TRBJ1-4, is DTGVSQNPRHKITKRGQNVTFRCDPISEHNRLYWYRQTLGQGPEFLTYFQNEAQLEKSRLLSDRFSAERPKGSFSTLEIQRTEQGDSAMYLCASSVTVNNEKLFFGSGTQLSVL.

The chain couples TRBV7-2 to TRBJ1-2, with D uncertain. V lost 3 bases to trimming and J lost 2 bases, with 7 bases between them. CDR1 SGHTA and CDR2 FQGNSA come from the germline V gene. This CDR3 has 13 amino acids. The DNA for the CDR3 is TGTGCCAGCAGCTTTGGGAGAAACTATGGCTACACCTTC. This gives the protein CASSFGRNYGYTF.

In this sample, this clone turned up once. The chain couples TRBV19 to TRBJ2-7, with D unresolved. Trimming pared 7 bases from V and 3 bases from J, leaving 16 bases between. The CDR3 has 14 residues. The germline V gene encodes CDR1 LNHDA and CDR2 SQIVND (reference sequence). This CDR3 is CASIQLTEIYEQYF. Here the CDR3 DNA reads TGTGCCAGTATACAGCTGACGGAAATCTACGAGCAGTACTTC.

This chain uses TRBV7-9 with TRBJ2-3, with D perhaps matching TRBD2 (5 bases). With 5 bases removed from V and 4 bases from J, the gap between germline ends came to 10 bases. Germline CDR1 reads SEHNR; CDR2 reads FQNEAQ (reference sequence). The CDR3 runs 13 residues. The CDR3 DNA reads TGTGCCAGCAGCCCAGGAGGAGCAGATACGCAGTATTTT. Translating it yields CASSPGGADTQYF.

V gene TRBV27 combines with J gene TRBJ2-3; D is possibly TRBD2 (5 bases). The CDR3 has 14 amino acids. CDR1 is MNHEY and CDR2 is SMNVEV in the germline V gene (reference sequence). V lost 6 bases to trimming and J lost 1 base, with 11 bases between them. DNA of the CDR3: TGTGCCAGCAGATTTCTCGGGGGCACAGATACGCAGTATTTT. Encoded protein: CASRFLGGTDTQYF.

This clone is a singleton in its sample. The CDR3 sequence is CASSSSSGSGEPSYEQYF. The CDR3, as DNA: TGTGCCAGCAGCTCTTCCTCCGGTAGCGGGGAACCCTCCTACGAGCAGTACTTC. The rearrangement uses TRBV12-1 and TRBJ2-7; TRBD2 is taken as the D call from the table, unchecked against the DNA. TRBV12-1 is noted as a pseudogene. The CDR3 has 18 residues.

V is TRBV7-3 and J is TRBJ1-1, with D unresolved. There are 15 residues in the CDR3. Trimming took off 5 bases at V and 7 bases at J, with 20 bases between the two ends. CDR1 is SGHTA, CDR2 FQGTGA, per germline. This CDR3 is CASSPQPSADYEAFF. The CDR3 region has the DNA TGTGCCAGCAGCCCGCAGCCCTCCGCCGACTATGAAGCTTTCTTT.

CDR3 sequence reads: CASSEGVSSNMAFF. CDR3 bases: TGTGCCAGCTCAGAGGGGGTTTCTTCGAATATGGCTTTCTTT. The chain combines TRBV18 with TRBJ1-1, with D perhaps TRBD1 (6 bases). Trimming cost V 5 bases and J 11 bases, with 21 bases left between them. Germline V gives CDR1 KGHSH, CDR2 LQKENI. The CDR3 is 14 amino acids. The full variable domain, completed using reference TRBV18 and TRBJ1-1, is NAGVMQNPRHLVRRRGQEARLRCSPMKGHSHVYWYRQLPEEGLKFMVYLQKENIIDESGMPKERFSAEFPKEGPSILRIQQVVRGDSAAYFCASSEGVSSNMAFFGQGTRLTVV.

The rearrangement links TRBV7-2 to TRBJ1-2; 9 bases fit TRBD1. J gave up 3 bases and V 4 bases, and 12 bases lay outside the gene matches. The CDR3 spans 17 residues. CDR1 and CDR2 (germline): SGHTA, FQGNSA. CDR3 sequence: CASSSPGQGGVDYGYTF. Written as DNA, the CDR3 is TGTGCCAGCAGCTCCCCGGGACAGGGCGGAGTTGACTATGGCTACACCTTC.

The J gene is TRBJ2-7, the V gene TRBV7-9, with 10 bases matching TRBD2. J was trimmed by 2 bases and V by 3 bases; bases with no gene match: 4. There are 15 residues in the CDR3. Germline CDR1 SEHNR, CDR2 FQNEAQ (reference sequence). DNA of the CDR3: TGTGCCAGCAGCTTGGGGACTAGCGTCACCTACGAGCAGTACTTC. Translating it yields CASSLGTSVTYEQYF. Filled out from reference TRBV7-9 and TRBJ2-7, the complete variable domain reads DTGVSQNPRHKITKRGQNVTFRCDPISEHNRLYWYRQTLGQGPEFLTYFQNEAQLEKSRLLSDRFSAERPKGSFSTLEIQRTEQGDSAMYLCASSLGTSVTYEQYFGPGTRLTVT.

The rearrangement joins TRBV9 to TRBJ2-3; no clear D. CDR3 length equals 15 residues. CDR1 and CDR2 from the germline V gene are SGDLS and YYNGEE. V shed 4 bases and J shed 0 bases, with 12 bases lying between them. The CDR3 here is CASSWSGASTDTQYF. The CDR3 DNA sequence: TGTGCCAGCAGCTGGAGTGGAGCAAGCACAGATACGCAGTATTTT.

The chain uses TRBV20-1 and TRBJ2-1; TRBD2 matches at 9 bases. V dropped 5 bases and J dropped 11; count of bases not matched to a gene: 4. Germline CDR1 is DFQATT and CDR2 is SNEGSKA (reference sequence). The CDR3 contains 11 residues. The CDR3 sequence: CSAVTSGKQFF. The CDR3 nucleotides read TGCAGTGCTGTGACTAGCGGTAAGCAGTTCTTC.

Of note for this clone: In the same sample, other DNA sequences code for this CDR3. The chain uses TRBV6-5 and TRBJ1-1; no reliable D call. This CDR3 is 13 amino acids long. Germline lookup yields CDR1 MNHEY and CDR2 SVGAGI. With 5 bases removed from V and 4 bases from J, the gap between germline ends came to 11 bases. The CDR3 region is CASSRVLSTEAFF. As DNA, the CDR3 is TGTGCCAGCAGTCGGGTGTTGAGCACTGAAGCTTTCTTT.

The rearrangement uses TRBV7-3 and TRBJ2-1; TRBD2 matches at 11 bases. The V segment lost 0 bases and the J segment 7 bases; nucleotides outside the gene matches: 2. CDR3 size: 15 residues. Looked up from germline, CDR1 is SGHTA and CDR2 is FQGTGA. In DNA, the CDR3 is TGTGCCAGCAGCTTAACTAGCGGGAGGGGGAATGAGCAGTTCTTC. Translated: CASSLTSGRGNEQFF.

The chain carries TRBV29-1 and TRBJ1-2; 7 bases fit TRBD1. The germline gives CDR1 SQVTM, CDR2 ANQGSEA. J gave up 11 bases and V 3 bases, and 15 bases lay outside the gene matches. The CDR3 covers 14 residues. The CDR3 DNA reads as TGCAGCGTTGACAGACAGGGTATCGACCTGGGGTACACCTTC. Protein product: CSVDRQGIDLGYTF.

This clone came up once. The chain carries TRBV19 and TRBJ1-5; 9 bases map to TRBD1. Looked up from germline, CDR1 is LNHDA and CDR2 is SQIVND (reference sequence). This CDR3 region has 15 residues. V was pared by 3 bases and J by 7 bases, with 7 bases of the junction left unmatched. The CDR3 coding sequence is TGTGCCAGTAGTATTACAGGGGGCGCAGGGCAGCCCCAGCATTTT. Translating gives CASSITGGAGQPQHF.

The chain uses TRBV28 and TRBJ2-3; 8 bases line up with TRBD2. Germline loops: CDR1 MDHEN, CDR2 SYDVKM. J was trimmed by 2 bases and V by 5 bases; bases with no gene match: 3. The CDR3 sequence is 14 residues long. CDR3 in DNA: TGTGCCAGCAGTACAGCGGGAGCCACAGATACGCAGTATTTT. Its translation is CASSTAGATDTQYF.

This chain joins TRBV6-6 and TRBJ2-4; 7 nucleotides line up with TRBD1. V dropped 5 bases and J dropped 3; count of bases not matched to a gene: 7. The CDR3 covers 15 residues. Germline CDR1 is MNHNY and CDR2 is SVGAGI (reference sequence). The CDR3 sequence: CASSRGQYIKNIQYF. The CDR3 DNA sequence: TGTGCCAGCAGTAGGGGACAGTATATCAAAAACATTCAGTACTTC.